This entry lists 29 T cell receptor beta chains sequenced from one sample in a study of T cells in women clearing cervical HPV infection. TCRdb's table, derived via immunoSEQ multiplex PCR, lists solely in-frame clones and lacks some. The sample includes around 21,000 clones. Sequencing was carried out using blood buffy coat. These receptors came from a woman aged 18-70 years with a cervical HPV16 infection that either progressed to CIN3+ or cleared (not recorded which).

CDR3 residues: CSARDLTGQGIHEQYF. CDR3 DNA (partial): TGCAGTGCTAGAGATCTCACGGGACAGGGCATCCACGAG. V gene TRBV20-1 combines with J gene TRBJ2-7; 9 nucleotides line up with TRBD1. The CDR3 extends 3 residues past the end of the read, so its final part is completed from the germline J gene. The CDR3 sequence is 16 residues long. Unmatched junction bases numbered 11, after V lost 0 bases and J lost 5 bases. Per germline, CDR1 DFQATT and CDR2 SNEGSKA (reference sequence).

Concerning this clone itself: Coverage ceases 3 residues before the CDR3 finishes, and the germline J gene fills in the end. This sequence joins TRBV7-6 and TRBJ2-1, with 7 bases fitting TRBD2. The germline V gene has CDR1 SGHVS and CDR2 FNYEAQ. CDR3 length: 13 amino acids. V shed 8 bases and J 5 bases; nucleotides not matched to a gene: 6. Incomplete CDR3 DNA: TGTGCCAGCGGGAGTCGGGGGGACAATGAG. It yields the protein CASGSRGDNE. The entire CDR3 sequence reads CASGSRGDNEQFF.

Note on this clone: The CDR3 end falls 3 residues outside the read, so it is completed with the germline J gene. The V and J genes are TRBV19 and TRBJ2-5; the D is unclear. V lost 8 bases and J lost 4, with 5 bases in between. This CDR3 comprises 10 residues. Germline V gene lookup returns CDR1 LNHDA and CDR2 SQIVND (reference sequence). The CDR3 DNA, read in part, is TGTGCCAGTCTCGGAGAGACC. This encodes CASLGET. The complete CDR3 reads CASLGETQYF.

A word on this clone: The CDR3 end falls 3 residues outside the read, so it is completed with the germline J gene. The chain carries TRBV2 and TRBJ2-1; 7 bases fit TRBD2. The CDR3 consists of 15 residues. V was pared by 6 bases and J by 6 bases, with 11 bases of the junction left unmatched. Germline lookup yields CDR1 SNHLY and CDR2 FYNNEI. The CDR3 DNA, read in part, is TGTGCCAGCAGCCAGTGGGCTAGCGGTCTCAATGAG. Translating it yields CASSQWASGLNE. The entire CDR3 protein is CASSQWASGLNEQFF.

Points on this clone: With the read ending 3 residues before the CDR3 end, the germline J gene is used to fill in that end. The chain combines TRBV20-1 with TRBJ1-5, with TRBD1 matching over 10 bases. The CDR3 sequence is 15 residues long. Unmatched junction bases numbered 10, after V lost 6 bases and J lost 5 bases. In germline, CDR1 is DFQATT, CDR2 SNEGSKA (reference sequence). CDR3 bases read: TGCAGTGCCATAGCAAGGACAGGGGGTGATCAGCCC. This translates into CSAIARTGGDQP. The CDR3 as a whole reads CSAIARTGGDQPQHF.

On this clone itself: The CDR3 end lies 3 residues beyond the end of the read and is filled in from the germline J gene. This chain joins TRBV19 and TRBJ2-1, with 9 nucleotides matching TRBD2. The CDR3 extends over 15 amino acids. V dropped 0 bases and J dropped 6; count of bases not matched to a gene: 3. The V gene's germline CDR1 is LNHDA and CDR2 SQIVND (reference sequence). Incomplete CDR3 DNA: TGTGCCAGTAGTATAGAGGGACTAGCAGTCAATGAG. It is translated as CASSIEGLAVNE. The whole CDR3 region reads CASSIEGLAVNEQFF.

Regarding this clone: The read comes to an end 3 residues before the CDR3 does, leaving the germline J gene to fill in the end. The gene calls are TRBV20-1 and TRBJ2-3; 9 positions match TRBD2. CDR1 and CDR2 from the germline V gene are DFQATT and SNEGSKA (reference sequence). This CDR3 has 16 residues. Trimming removed 5 bases from V and 2 bases from J; junction bases left unmatched: 11. The covered CDR3 bases are TGCAGTGCTTTGTTAGCGGGAGAGATTATCACAGATACG. Protein: CSALLAGEIITDT. The entire CDR3 protein reads CSALLAGEIITDTQYF.

As for this clone: The CDR3 end is not reached by the read, which stops 3 residues before it; the germline J gene fills it in. This rearrangement joins TRBV10-3 to TRBJ1-1, with TRBD1 as a possible D gene (6 bases). Germline V gives CDR1 ENHRY, CDR2 SYGVKD. This CDR3 has 13 amino acids. V lost 2 bases and J lost 3, with 7 bases in between. The CDR3 loop is CAISENRDTEAFF. The DNA read from the CDR3 is TGTGCCATCAGTGAGAACAGGGACACTGAA.

Concerning this clone: Coverage ceases 3 residues before the CDR3 finishes, and the germline J gene fills in the end. This rearrangement joins TRBV20-1 to TRBJ2-1, with 9 bases lining up with TRBD2. CDR3 length equals 14 residues. Germline values: CDR1 DFQATT, CDR2 SNEGSKA (reference sequence). V lost 3 bases, J lost 8 bases, and 8 bases stayed unmatched. The chain's CDR3 is CSASFGAGGDEQFF. CDR3 DNA, as far as it was read: TGCAGTGCTAGTTTTGGAGCGGGAGGTGATGAG.

About this clone itself: The CDR3 end lies 3 residues beyond the end of the read and is filled in from the germline J gene. The chain links TRBV7-9 to TRBJ2-4; tentative D call: TRBD2 (7 bases). This CDR3 spans 14 amino acids. CDR1 is SEHNR and CDR2 is FQNEAQ in the germline V gene (reference sequence). The CDR3 sequence is CASSSRGGVYGQYF. The CDR3 DNA, read in part, is TGTGCCAGCAGCTCGAGGGGGGGGGTCTATGGT. Based on the CDR3 plus reference TRBV7-9 and TRBJ2-4, the full variable domain is DTGVSQNPRHKITKRGQNVTFRCDPISEHNRLYWYRQTLGQGPEFLTYFQNEAQLEKSRLLSDRFSAERPKGSFSTLEIQRTEQGDSAMYLCASSSRGGVYGQYFGAGTRLSVL.

Comments on this clone: Read coverage stops 3 residues before the CDR3 terminus; the germline J gene supplies the remainder. V gene TRBV20-1 combines with J gene TRBJ1-2; possibly TRBD1 for D (5 bases). The CDR3 is 14 amino acids. Trimming left V 6 bases short and J 4 bases short, with 18 bases between. Per germline, CDR1 DFQATT and CDR2 SNEGSKA (reference sequence). CDR3 DNA (partial): TGCAGTGCATCGAAATGGCGGGGACTCTATGGC. It specifies CSASKWRGLYG. The full CDR3 sequence reads CSASKWRGLYGYTF.

About this clone itself: The read ends 3 residues shy of where the CDR3 ends; the end is completed using the germline J gene. The J gene is TRBJ2-3, the V gene TRBV6-4, with 14 positions matching TRBD2. Per the germline V gene, CDR1 is MRHNA and CDR2 is SNTAGT. The CDR3 is 15 residues long. The V segment lost 4 bases and the J segment 4 bases; nucleotides outside the gene matches: 1. Incomplete CDR3 DNA: TGTGCCAGCAGTGGACTAGCGGGAGGGCCAGATACG. This gives the protein CASSGLAGGPDT. The entire CDR3 protein is CASSGLAGGPDTQYF.

A word on this clone: The CDR3 extends 3 residues past the end of the read, so its final part is completed from the germline J gene. The chain employs TRBV28 and TRBJ1-4; D is perhaps TRBD1 (5 bases). The CDR3 sequence is 12 residues long. With 3 bases removed from V and 8 bases from J, the gap between germline ends came to 7 bases. Germline V gene sequence: CDR1 MDHEN, CDR2 SYDVKM. The sequenced part of the CDR3 DNA is TGTGCCAGCAGTTTCAGGGCGGAAAAA. Protein: CASSFRAEK. The complete CDR3 reads CASSFRAEKLFF.

With respect to this clone: Read coverage stops 3 residues before the CDR3 terminus; the germline J gene supplies the remainder. V gene TRBV3-1 (or the pseudogene TRBV3-2) combines with J gene TRBJ2-3, with D uncertain. V lost 1 base and J lost 3, with 8 bases in between. The CDR3 contains 14 residues. Germline assignment: CDR1 LGHDT and CDR2 YNNKEL (reference sequence). This CDR3 reads CASSQGAVTDTQYF. CDR3 DNA (partial): TGTGCCAGCAGCCAAGGCGCGGTAACAGATACG.

CDR3 DNA (partial): TGTGCCATCAGTGAATTGGCCAACCCCCGCACCGGGGAG. Translation: CAISELANPRTGE. The whole CDR3 sequence is CAISELANPRTGELFF. The chain combines TRBV10-3 with TRBJ2-2; D remains ambiguous. The read ends 3 residues before the CDR3 terminus; that terminus is restored from the germline J gene. The CDR3 runs to 16 residues. With 3 bases removed from V and 4 bases from J, the gap between germline ends came to 15 bases. Germline V gives CDR1 ENHRY, CDR2 SYGVKD.

Partial CDR3 DNA: TGTGCCAGCTCACCAACCAGTACCTACAATGAG. Its protein is CASSPTSTYNE. From start to end, the CDR3 is CASSPTSTYNEQFF. The chain uses TRBV18 and TRBJ2-1, with D unclear. The CDR3 goes on 3 residues after the read ends, and that part is filled in from the germline J gene. Trimming removed 2 bases from V and 2 bases from J, with 7 bases in between. This CDR3 has 14 residues. Germline assignment: CDR1 KGHSH and CDR2 LQKENI.

This chain's CDR3 is CASSIDLASGSYNEQFF. The covered CDR3 bases are TGTGCCAGTAGTATAGACCTCGCTAGCGGGTCTTACAATGAG. The chain couples TRBV19 to TRBJ2-1; 8 nucleotides align to TRBD2. The read terminates 3 residues ahead of where the CDR3 ends, so the germline J gene completes it. J gave up 4 bases and V 0 bases, and 8 bases lay outside the gene matches. Looked up from germline, CDR1 is LNHDA and CDR2 is SQIVND (reference sequence). The CDR3 is 17 amino acids.

As concerns this clone: The CDR3 extends 3 residues past the end of the read, so its final part is completed from the germline J gene. V and J are TRBV19 and TRBJ2-6; D is possibly TRBD1 (5 bases). The length of the CDR3 is 17 residues. Deletions cut 4 bases from V and 4 bases from J, with 17 bases between. CDR1 and CDR2 (germline): LNHDA, SQIVND (reference sequence). The CDR3: CASSRTGFASGANVLTF. CDR3 bases read: TGTGCCAGTAGTAGAACAGGTTTTGCGTCAGGGGCCAACGTC.

On this clone itself: The read finishes 3 residues shy of the CDR3 end, and the germline J gene is used to complete it. The chain links TRBV2 to TRBJ2-7; TRBD2 aligns across 10 bases. The V segment lost 7 bases and the J segment 3 bases; nucleotides outside the gene matches: 12. There are 16 residues in the CDR3. Germline assignment: CDR1 SNHLY and CDR2 FYNNEI. The CDR3 sequence is CASTIPMLAGDYEQYF. The CDR3 DNA, read in part, is TGTGCCAGCACCATCCCGATGCTAGCGGGAGACTACGAG.

Worth noting for this clone: The read falls 3 residues short of the CDR3 end, and the missing part is taken from the germline J gene. This sample includes further DNA sequences coding for the same CDR3. The chain joins TRBV5-1 to TRBJ2-5, with a tentative D call TRBD1 (5 bases). Germline V gene data show CDR1 as SGHRS and CDR2 as YFSETQ. The CDR3 length is 15 residues. Trimming pared 0 bases from V and 3 bases from J, leaving 12 bases between. CDR3 in amino acids: CASSLGQNNKETQYF. The sequenced part of the CDR3 DNA is TGCGCCAGCAGCTTGGGACAGAACAACAAAGAGACC. The whole variable domain, filled in from reference TRBV5-1 and TRBJ2-5, reads KAGVTQTPRYLIKTRGQQVTLSCSPISGHRSVSWYQQTPGQGLQFLFEYFSETQRNKGNFPGRFSGRQFSNSRSEMNVSTLELGDSALYLCASSLGQNNKETQYFGPGTRLLVL.

With respect to this clone: The CDR3 end falls 3 residues outside the read, so it is completed with the germline J gene. The V call is TRBV2, the J call TRBJ2-1; 9 positions agree with TRBD2. Germline-derived CDR1 and CDR2 are SNHLY and FYNNEI. With 7 bases clipped from V and 6 bases from J, the junction kept 10 bases outside the gene matches. The CDR3 has 15 residues. CDR3 DNA, as far as it was read: TGTGCCAGCAAAGCTGGCGGGAGGGCCTCCAATGAG. Its translation: CASKAGGRASNE. The full CDR3 protein is CASKAGGRASNEQFF. Full variable domain (outside the CDR3, taken from reference TRBV2 and TRBJ2-1): EPEVTQTPSHQVTQMGQEVILRCVPISNHLYFYWYRQILGQKVEFLVSFYNNEISEKSEIFDDQFSVERPDGSNFTLKIRSTKLEDSAMYFCASKAGGRASNEQFFGPGTRLTVL.

Turning to this clone: The CDR3 goes on 3 residues after the read ends, and that part is filled in from the germline J gene. The chain employs TRBV20-1 and TRBJ2-7; 7 bases are a match to TRBD2. The CDR3 spans 15 residues. After removal of 3 bases from V and 2 bases from J, the junction contained 10 bases not matched to a gene. Looked up from germline, CDR1 is DFQATT and CDR2 is SNEGSKA (reference sequence). The CDR3 region is CSASGGEGATYEQYF. The CDR3 DNA, read in part, is TGCAGTGCTAGTGGGGGGGAGGGTGCAACCTACGAG.

To note about this clone: The read terminates 3 residues ahead of where the CDR3 ends, so the germline J gene completes it. The J gene is TRBJ2-3, the V gene TRBV3-1 (or the pseudogene TRBV3-2), with a weak D call TRBD1 (5 bases). The CDR3 spans 19 residues. Looked up from germline, CDR1 is LGHDT and CDR2 is YNNKEL (reference sequence). V gave up 2 bases and J gave up 0 bases, with 21 bases separating them. CDR3 DNA (partial): TGTGCCAGCAGCCAACCAACCGGCCAGACAGCGTTTAGCACAGATACG. This codes for CASSQPTGQTAFSTDT. The entire CDR3 protein reads CASSQPTGQTAFSTDTQYF.

As regards this clone: The CDR3 end lies 3 residues beyond the end of the read and is filled in from the germline J gene. The gene calls are TRBV28 and TRBJ1-1; a weak D match, TRBD1 (5 bases). Germline values: CDR1 MDHEN, CDR2 SYDVKM. The CDR3 spans 15 residues. Trimming removed 2 bases from V and 0 bases from J, with 10 bases in between. The DNA read from the CDR3 is TGTGCCAGCAGTTTAAGGGGATTCATGAACACTGAA. Amino acids: CASSLRGFMNTE. From start to end, the CDR3 is CASSLRGFMNTEAFF.

Regarding this clone: From the germline J gene comes the end of the CDR3, since the read stops 3 residues before it. This sequence joins TRBV27 and TRBJ2-6; TRBD2 aligns across 7 bases. With V trimmed by 4 bases and J by 1 base, 4 bases remained unmatched. Germline V gene data show CDR1 as MNHEY and CDR2 as SMNVEV (reference sequence). This CDR3 has 16 amino acids. The CDR3 sequence: CASSSGTNSGANVLTF. The covered CDR3 bases are TGTGCCAGCAGTTCCGGGACTAATTCTGGGGCCAACGTC.

Remarks on this clone: Read data end 3 residues before the CDR3 end; the end is taken from the germline J gene. This sequence joins TRBV5-1 and TRBJ2-5; 8 bases align to TRBD2. The germline gives CDR1 SGHRS, CDR2 YFSETQ. The CDR3 sequence is 16 residues long. The ends lost 1 base at V and 5 bases at J; junction bases unmatched: 10. CDR3 sequence reads: CASSLTSGGPVETQYF. The sequenced CDR3 bases are TGCGCCAGCAGCTTGACCTCGGGGGGGCCGGTGGAGACC.

This clone shows up as medium-sized by frequency. The DNA ends 3 residues before the CDR3 does, and the rest of the CDR3 is filled in from the germline J gene. The chain has TRBV19 and TRBJ2-3, with TRBD2 matching 9 bases. V gave up 0 bases and J gave up 3 bases; unmatched junction bases: 7. The CDR3 extends over 17 amino acids. Germline assignment: CDR1 LNHDA and CDR2 SQIVND (reference sequence). The DNA read from the CDR3 is TGTGCCAGTAGTATAGATTTAGCGGGAGAAAGGACAGATACG. Protein product: CASSIDLAGERTDT. The CDR3 reads in full as CASSIDLAGERTDTQYF.

Comments on this clone: The CDR3 end is not reached by the read, which stops 3 residues before it; the germline J gene fills it in. The rearrangement uses TRBV19 and TRBJ1-5, with D perhaps TRBD1 (6 bases). Trimming removed 0 bases from V and 2 bases from J, with 8 bases in between. The V gene's germline CDR1 is LNHDA and CDR2 SQIVND (reference sequence). The CDR3 totals 15 residues. The CDR3 here is CASSIEGGGNQPQHF. CDR3 DNA, as far as it was read: TGTGCCAGTAGTATAGAAGGGGGAGGCAATCAGCCC.

This chain's CDR3 is CSASGGETQYF. The sequenced part of the CDR3 DNA is TGCAGTGCTAGTGGAGGGGAGACC. The rearrangement joins TRBV20-1 to TRBJ2-5; possibly TRBD2 for D (6 bases). The read falls 3 residues short of the CDR3 end, and the missing part is taken from the germline J gene. Between the trimmed V and J ends, which lost 3 bases and 5 bases, there was a span of 7 bases. Germline V gene lookup returns CDR1 DFQATT and CDR2 SNEGSKA (reference sequence). CDR3 length: 11 amino acids.